The entry that follows covers one TCR beta chain sequence. Its antigen is unknown. The data stem from a study of blood T cells in healthy people across ages. The ends were cut back, 9 bases at V and 3 bases at J, with 17 bases in the middle. Germline CDR1 and CDR2: SGHAT and FQNNGV. The CDR3 has 14 amino acids. Primed by a sample-barcoded 5' primer and a J-beta primer mix, a second PCR proceeded for 7 to 11 cycles. Using its own MiXCR run on the 5' RACE reads, TCRdb lists one record per CDR3 protein. This repertoire shows about 1.1 million distinct CDR3 sequences, more than 30% found once; its top ten account for about an eighth. Points from the study as a whole: Diversity figures derived from one million T cells were judged to underestimate the true value.

The chain joins TRBV11-2 to TRBJ1-2, with a weak D call TRBD1 (5 bases). Sequences were obtained from blood. The origin of this receptor is a man aged 18 to 35 in good health. The CDR3 DNA follows: TGTGCCAGGACATACCAGGGTAGTGACTATGGCTACACCTTC. Translated, it gives CARTYQGSDYGYTF.